This T cell receptor (beta chain) was captured by sequencing in a study of blood T cell repertoires in COVID-19. Sequencing was performed with immunoSEQ multiplex PCR; in TCRdb, only in-frame clones are kept and a portion is missing. The top ten hold roughly 2.5% of the sample, which has approximately 140,000 clones, about nine tenths seen once. CDR3 size: 14 residues. Germline CDR1 and CDR2: SGHRS and YFSETQ. Trimming removed 4 bases at V and 5 bases at J, with 14 bases between. This TCR came from a human donor with COVID-19, enrolled during active disease. The donor label of this sample is uncertain. This chain links TRBV5-1 with TRBJ2-3; D remains ambiguous. The specimen was peripheral blood. The CDR3 here is CASSITAEIDTQYF. CDR3 DNA: TGCGCCAGCAGCATCACCGCGGAGATAGATACGCAGTATTTT.